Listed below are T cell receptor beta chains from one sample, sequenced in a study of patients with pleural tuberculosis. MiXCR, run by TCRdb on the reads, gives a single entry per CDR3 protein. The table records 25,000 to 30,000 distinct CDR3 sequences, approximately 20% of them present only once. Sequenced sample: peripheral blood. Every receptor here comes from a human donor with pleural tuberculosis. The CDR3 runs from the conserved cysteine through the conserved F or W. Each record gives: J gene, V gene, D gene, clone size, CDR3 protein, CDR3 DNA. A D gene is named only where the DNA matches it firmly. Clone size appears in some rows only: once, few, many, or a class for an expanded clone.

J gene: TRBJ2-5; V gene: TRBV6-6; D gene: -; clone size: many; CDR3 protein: CASSYLGGAETQYF; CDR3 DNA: TGTGCCAGCAGTTACCTTGGGGGAGCAGAGACCCAGTACTTC
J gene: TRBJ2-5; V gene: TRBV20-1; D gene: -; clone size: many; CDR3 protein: CSAIQEGVGETQYF; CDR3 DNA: TGCAGTGCTATTCAGGAGGGGGTCGGAGAGACCCAGTACTTC
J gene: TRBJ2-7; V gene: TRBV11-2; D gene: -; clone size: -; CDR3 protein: CASSWGPGEGYEQYF; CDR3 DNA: TGTGCCAGCAGCTGGGGGCCAGGGGAAGGCTACGAGCAGTACTTC
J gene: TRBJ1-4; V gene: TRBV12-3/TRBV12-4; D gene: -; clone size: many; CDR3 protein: CASSLDVTREKLFF; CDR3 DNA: TGTGCCAGCAGTTTAGACGTGACCAGAGAAAAACTGTTTTTT
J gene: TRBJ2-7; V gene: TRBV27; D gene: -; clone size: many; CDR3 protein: CASSLSIRGAPLDF; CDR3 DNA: TGTGCCAGCAGTTTATCGATCAGGGGCGCCCCCCTGGACTTC
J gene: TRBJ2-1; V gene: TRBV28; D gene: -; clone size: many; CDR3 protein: CASSLLVTMTHNEQFF; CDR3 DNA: TGTGCCAGCAGTTTATTAGTGACTATGACGCACAATGAGCAGTTCTTC
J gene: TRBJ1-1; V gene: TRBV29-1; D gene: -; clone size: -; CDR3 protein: CSGLGGRTEAFF; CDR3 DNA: TGCAGCGGGCTAGGGGGGAGAACTGAAGCTTTCTTT
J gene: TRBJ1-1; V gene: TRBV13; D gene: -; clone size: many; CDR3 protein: CASSLPQNTEAFF; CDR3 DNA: TGTGCCAGCAGCTTACCGCAGAACACTGAAGCTTTCTTT
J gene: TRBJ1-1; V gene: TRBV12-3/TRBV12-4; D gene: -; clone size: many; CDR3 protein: CASSLVRNTEAFF; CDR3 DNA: TGTGCCAGCAGTTTGGTCAGGAACACTGAAGCTTTCTTT
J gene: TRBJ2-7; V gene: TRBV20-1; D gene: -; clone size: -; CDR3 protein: CSALAATPGQEEGTYF; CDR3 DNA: TGCAGTGCCCTAGCCGCCACCCCGGGGCAGGAAGAGGGTACGTACTTC
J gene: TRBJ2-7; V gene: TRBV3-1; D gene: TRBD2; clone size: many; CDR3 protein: CASSQASGGLTYEQYF; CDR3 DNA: TGTGCCAGCAGCCAAGCTAGCGGGGGCCTTACCTACGAGCAGTACTTC
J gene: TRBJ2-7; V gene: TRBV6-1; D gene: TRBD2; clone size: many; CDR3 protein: CASLAGGPSSYEQYF; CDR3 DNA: TGTGCCAGTTTAGCGGGAGGGCCTTCATCCTACGAGCAGTACTTC
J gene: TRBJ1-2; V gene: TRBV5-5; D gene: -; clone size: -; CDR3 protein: CAISPPGPTSDGYTF; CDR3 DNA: TGTGCCATCAGTCCCCCCGGCCCCACCTCGGATGGCTACACCTTC
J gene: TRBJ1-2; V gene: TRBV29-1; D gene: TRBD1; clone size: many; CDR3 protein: CSVGAGGPRVNGYTF; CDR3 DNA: TGCAGCGTTGGGGCAGGGGGCCCTCGGGTGAATGGCTACACCTTC
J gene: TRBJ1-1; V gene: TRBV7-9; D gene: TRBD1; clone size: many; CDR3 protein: CASSYDRVTEAFF; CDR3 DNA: TGTGCCAGCAGCTACGACAGGGTCACTGAAGCTTTCTTT
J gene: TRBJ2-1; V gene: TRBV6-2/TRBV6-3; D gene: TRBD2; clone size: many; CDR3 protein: CASSYRGGTYNEQFF; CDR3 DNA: TGTGCCAGCAGTTATCGGGGGGGTACCTACAATGAGCAGTTCTTC
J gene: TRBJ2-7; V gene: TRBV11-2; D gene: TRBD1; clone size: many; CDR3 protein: CASSSTGTGREQYF; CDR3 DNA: TGTGCCAGCAGCTCAACCGGGACAGGGCGCGAGCAGTACTTC
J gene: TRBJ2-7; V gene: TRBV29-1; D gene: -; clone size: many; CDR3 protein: CSVEVQPGEQYF; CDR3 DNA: TGCAGCGTTGAAGTACAGCCCGGCGAGCAGTACTTC
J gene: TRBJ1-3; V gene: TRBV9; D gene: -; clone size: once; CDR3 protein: CASSSDPGNSGNTIYF; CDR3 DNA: TGTGCCAGCAGCTCAGACCCAGGAAACTCTGGAAACACCATATATTTT
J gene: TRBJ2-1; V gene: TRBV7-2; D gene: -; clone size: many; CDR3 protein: CASSFGGLGNEQFF; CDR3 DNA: TGTGCCAGCAGTTTCGGGGGTCTCGGCAATGAGCAGTTCTTC
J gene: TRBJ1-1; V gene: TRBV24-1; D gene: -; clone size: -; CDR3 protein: CATSGKGMAEAFF; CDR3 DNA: TGTGCCACCAGTGGAAAGGGTATGGCTGAAGCTTTCTTT
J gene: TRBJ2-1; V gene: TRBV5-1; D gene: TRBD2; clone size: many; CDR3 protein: CASSLALAGAYNEQFF; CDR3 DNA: TGCGCCAGCAGCTTGGCCCTAGCGGGAGCCTACAATGAGCAGTTCTTC
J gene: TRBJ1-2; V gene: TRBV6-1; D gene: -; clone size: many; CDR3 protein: CASSSATGGYTF; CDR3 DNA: TGTGCCAGCAGTTCCGCAACGGGTGGCTACACCTTC
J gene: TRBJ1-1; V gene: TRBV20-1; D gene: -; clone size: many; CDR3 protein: CSARDLRGRTEAFF; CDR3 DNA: TGCAGTGCTAGAGATCTTCGGGGGCGCACTGAAGCTTTCTTT
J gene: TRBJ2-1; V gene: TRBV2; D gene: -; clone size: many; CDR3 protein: CASSDRSSYNEQFF; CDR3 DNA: TGTGCCAGCAGTGACAGAAGCTCCTACAATGAGCAGTTCTTC
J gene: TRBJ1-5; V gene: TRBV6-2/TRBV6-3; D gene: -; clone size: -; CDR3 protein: CASSYRGANQPQHF; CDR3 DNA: TGTGCCAGCAGCTACCGGGGCGCCAATCAGCCCCAGCATTTT
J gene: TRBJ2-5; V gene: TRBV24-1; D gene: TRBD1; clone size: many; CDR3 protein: CATSDTQGAEETQYF; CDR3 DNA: TGTGCCACCAGTGACACACAGGGGGCTGAGGAGACCCAGTACTTC
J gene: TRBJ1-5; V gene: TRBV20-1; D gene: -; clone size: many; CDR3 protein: CSAISEWDQPQHF; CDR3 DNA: TGCAGTGCTATATCCGAGTGGGATCAGCCCCAGCATTTT
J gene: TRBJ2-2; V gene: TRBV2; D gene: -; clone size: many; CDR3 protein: CASRGEITGELFF; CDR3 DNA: TGTGCCAGCCGCGGGGAAATTACCGGGGAGCTGTTTTTT
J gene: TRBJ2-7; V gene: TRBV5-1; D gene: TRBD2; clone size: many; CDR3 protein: CASSLSGLADYEQYF; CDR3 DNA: TGCGCCAGCAGCTTGTCCGGACTAGCAGACTACGAGCAGTACTTC
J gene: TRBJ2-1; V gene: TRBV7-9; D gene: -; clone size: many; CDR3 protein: CASSLGVSEGF; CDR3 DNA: TGTGCCAGCAGCTTAGGAGTGTCCGAGGGTTTC
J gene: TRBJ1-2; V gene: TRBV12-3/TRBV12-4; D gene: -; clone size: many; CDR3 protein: CASSFNSRTNYGYTF; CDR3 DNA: TGTGCCAGCAGTTTCAACTCCAGAACTAACTATGGCTACACCTTC
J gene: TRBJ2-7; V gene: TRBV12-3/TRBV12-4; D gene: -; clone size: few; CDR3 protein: CASAEGDTYEQYF; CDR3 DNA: TGTGCCAGTGCCGAAGGGGACACCTACGAGCAGTACTTC
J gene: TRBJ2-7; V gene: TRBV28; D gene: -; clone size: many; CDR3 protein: CASRPGHSSYEQYF; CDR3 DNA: TGTGCCAGCAGGCCGGGACACAGCTCCTACGAGCAGTACTTC
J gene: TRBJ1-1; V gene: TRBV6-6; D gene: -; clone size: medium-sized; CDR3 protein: CASSYPGRMNTEAFF; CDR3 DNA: TGTGCCAGCAGTTACCCGGGTCGAATGAACACTGAAGCTTTCTTT
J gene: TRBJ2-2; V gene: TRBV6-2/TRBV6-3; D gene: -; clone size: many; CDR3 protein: CASSPQGNTGELFF; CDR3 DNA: TGTGCCAGCAGTCCTCAGGGAAACACCGGGGAGCTGTTTTTT
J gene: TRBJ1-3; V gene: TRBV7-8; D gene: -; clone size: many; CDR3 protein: CASSPRSAGGSGNTIYF; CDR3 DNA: TGTGCCAGCAGCCCCCGTTCTGCAGGCGGCTCTGGAAACACCATATATTTT